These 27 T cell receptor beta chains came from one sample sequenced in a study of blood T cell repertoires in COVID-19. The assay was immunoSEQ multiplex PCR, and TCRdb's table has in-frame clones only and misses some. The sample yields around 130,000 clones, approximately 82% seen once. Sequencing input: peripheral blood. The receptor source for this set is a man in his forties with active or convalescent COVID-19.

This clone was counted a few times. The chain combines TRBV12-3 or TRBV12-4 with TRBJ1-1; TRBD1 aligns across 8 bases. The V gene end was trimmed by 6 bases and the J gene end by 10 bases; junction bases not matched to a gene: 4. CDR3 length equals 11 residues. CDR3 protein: CASRTGERAFF. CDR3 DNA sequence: TGTGCCAGCAGGACAGGGGAAAGAGCTTTCTTT.

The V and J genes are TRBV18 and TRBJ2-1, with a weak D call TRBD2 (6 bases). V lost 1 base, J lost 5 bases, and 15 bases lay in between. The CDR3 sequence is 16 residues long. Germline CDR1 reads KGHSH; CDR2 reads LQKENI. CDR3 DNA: TGTGCCAGCTCACCACAGGCGGGGCTTACTGACAATGAGCAGTTCTTC. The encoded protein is CASSPQAGLTDNEQFF.

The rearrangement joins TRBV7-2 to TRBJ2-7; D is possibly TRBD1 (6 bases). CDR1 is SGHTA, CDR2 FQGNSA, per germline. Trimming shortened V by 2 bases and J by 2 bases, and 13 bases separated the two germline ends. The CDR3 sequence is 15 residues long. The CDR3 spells CASSLQGTKPYEQYF. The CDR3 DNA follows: TGTGCCAGCAGCTTACAGGGGACCAAGCCCTACGAGCAGTACTTC.

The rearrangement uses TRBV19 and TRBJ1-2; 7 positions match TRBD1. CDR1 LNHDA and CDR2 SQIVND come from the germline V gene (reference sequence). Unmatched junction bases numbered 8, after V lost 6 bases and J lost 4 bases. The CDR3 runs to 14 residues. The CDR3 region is CASRETGDPYGYTF. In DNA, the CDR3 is TGTGCCAGTAGGGAAACAGGGGACCCCTATGGCTACACCTTC.

This chain's CDR3 is CASSVGFFVSGTGDNSPLHF. The CDR3 nucleotides are TGTGCCAGCAGCGTAGGGTTTTTTGTGTCGGGGACAGGGGACAATTCACCCCTCCACTTT. The chain has TRBV9 and TRBJ1-6, with TRBD1 identical over 10 bases. The trim removed 0 bases at V and 7 bases at J, leaving 16 bases unmatched. Germline V gives CDR1 SGDLS, CDR2 YYNGEE. This CDR3 contains 20 residues.

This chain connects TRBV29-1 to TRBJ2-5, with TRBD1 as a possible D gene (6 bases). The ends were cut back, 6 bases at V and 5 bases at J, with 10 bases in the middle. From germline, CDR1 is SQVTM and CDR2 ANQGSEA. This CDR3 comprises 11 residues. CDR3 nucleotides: TGCAGCGTCCAGGGGATGGAGACCCAGTACTTC. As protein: CSVQGMETQYF.

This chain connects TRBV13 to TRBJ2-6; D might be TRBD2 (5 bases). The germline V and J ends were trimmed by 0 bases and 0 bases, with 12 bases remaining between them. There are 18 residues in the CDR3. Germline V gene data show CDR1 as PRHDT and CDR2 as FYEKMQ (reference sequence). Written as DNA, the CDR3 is TGTGCCAGCAGCTTAGGCAGCGGCAGCAGCTCTGGGGCCAACGTCCTGACTTTC. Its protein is CASSLGSGSSSGANVLTF.

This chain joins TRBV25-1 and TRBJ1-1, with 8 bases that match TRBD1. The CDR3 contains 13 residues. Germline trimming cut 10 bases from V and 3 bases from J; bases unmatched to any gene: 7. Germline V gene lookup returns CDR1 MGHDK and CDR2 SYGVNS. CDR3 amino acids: CATTGVDDTEAFF. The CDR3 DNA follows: TGTGCCACGACAGGGGTGGATGACACTGAAGCTTTCTTT.

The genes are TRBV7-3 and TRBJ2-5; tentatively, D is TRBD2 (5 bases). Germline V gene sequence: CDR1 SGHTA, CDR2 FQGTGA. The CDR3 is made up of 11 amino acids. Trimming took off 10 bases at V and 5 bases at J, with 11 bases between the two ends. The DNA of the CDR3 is TGTGCCACCGGAGGTTGGGAGACCCAGTACTTC. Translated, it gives CATGGWETQYF.

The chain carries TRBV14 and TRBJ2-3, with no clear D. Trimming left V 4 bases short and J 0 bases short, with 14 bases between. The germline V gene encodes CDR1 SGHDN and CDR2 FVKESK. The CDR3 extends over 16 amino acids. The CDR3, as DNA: TGTGCCAGCAGCCCCTACGGGTCTTTCAGCACAGATACGCAGTATTTT. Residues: CASSPYGSFSTDTQYF.

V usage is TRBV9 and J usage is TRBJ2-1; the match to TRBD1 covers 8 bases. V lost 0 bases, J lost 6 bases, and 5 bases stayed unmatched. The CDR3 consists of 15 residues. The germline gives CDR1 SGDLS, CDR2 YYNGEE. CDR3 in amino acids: CASSVAGQETNEQFF. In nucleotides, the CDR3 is TGTGCCAGCAGCGTAGCGGGACAGGAAACCAATGAGCAGTTCTTC.

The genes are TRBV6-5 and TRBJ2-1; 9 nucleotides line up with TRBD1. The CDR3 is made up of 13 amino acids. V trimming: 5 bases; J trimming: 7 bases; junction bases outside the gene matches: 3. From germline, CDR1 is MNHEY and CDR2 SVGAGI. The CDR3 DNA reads TGTGCCAGCAGTCTTGGGACAGGGAATGAGCAGTTCTTC. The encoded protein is CASSLGTGNEQFF.

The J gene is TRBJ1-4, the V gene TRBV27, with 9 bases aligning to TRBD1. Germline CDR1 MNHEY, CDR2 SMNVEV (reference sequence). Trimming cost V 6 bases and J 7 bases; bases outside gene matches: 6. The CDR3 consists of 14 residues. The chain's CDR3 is CASRVQGAGEKLFF. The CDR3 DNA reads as TGTGCCAGCAGAGTACAGGGGGCGGGTGAAAAACTGTTTTTT. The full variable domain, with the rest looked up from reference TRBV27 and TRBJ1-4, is EAQVTQNPRYLITVTGKKLTVTCSQNMNHEYMSWYRQDPGLGLRQIYYSMNVEVTDKGDVPEGYKVSRKEKRNFPLILESPSPNQTSLYFCASRVQGAGEKLFFGSGTQLSVL.

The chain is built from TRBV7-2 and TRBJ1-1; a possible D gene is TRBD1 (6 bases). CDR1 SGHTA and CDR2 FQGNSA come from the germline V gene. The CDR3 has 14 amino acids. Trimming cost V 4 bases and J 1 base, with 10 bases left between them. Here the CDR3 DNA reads TGTGCCAGCAGCTCGGACAGTTGGAACACTGAAGCTTTCTTT. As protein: CASSSDSWNTEAFF. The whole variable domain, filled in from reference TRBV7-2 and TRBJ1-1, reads GAGVSQSPSNKVTEKGKDVELRCDPISGHTALYWYRQSLGQGLEFLIYFQGNSAPDKSGLPSDRFSAERTGGSVSTLTIQRTQQEDSAVYLCASSSDSWNTEAFFGQGTRLTVV.

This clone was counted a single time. CDR3 DNA: TGTGCCATCAGTGCACCGGACAGGCAATCCTATGGCTACACCTTC. It is translated as CAISAPDRQSYGYTF. The V and J genes are TRBV10-3 and TRBJ1-2; 7 positions match TRBD1. V lost 4 bases, J lost 4 bases, and 9 bases stayed unmatched. Per the germline V gene, CDR1 is ENHRY and CDR2 is SYGVKD. The CDR3 covers 15 residues.

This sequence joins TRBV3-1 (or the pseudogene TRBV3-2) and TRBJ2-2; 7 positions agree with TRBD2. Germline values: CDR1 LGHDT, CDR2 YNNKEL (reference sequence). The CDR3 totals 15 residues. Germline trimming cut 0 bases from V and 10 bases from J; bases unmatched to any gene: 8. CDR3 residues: CASSQDYGGFEELFF. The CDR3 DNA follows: TGTGCCAGCAGCCAAGACTACGGGGGGTTCGAGGAGCTGTTTTTT.

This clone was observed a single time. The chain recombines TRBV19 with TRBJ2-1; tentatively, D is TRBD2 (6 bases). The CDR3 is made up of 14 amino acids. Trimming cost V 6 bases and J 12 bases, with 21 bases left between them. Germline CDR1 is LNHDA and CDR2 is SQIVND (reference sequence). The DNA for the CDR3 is TGTGCCAGTAGAACGACTAGTGAACCCTCGGGGCAGTTCTTC. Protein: CASRTTSEPSGQFF.

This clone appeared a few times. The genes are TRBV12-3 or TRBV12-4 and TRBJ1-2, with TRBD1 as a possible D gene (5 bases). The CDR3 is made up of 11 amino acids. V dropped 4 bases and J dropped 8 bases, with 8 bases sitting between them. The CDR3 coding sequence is TGTGCCAGCAGTTCGGGGGAGGGCTACACCTTC. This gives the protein CASSSGEGYTF.

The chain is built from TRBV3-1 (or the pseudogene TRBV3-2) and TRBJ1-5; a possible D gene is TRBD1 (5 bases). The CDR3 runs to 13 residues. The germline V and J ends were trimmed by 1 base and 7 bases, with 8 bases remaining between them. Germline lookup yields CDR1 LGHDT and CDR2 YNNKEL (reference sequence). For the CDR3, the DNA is TGTGCCAGCAGCCAAGGTCAGGGCCAGCCCCAGCATTTT. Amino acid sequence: CASSQGQGQPQHF.

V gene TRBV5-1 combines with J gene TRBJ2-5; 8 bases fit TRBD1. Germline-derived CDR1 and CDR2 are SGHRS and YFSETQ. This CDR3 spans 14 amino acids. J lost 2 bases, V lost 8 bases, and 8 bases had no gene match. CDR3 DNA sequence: TGCGCCAGTCACCCAGGGGGCCCACAAGAGACCCAGTACTTC. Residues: CASHPGGPQETQYF. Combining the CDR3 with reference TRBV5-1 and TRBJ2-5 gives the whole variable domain KAGVTQTPRYLIKTRGQQVTLSCSPISGHRSVSWYQQTPGQGLQFLFEYFSETQRNKGNFPGRFSGRQFSNSRSEMNVSTLELGDSALYLCASHPGGPQETQYFGPGTRLLVL.

The CDR3 reads CASSQGDRLYNEQFF. In DNA form, the CDR3 reads TGTGCCAGCAGCCAAGGCGACAGGTTGTACAATGAGCAGTTCTTC. The V call is TRBV14, the J call TRBJ2-1; TRBD1 might be the D (6 bases). The CDR3 sequence is 15 residues long. Germline lookup yields CDR1 SGHDN and CDR2 FVKESK. Trimming stripped 1 base from V and 4 bases from J, with 11 bases between.

In DNA form, the CDR3 reads TGTGCCAGCAGCTCACAGTCGAACACTGAAGCTTTCTTT. Amino acid sequence: CASSSQSNTEAFF. This chain uses TRBV7-2 with TRBJ1-1; D unclear. The CDR3 is 13 amino acids. The V gene's germline CDR1 is SGHTA and CDR2 FQGNSA. V lost 4 bases and J 1 base, leaving 7 bases between the germline ends. Supplemented by reference TRBV7-2 and TRBJ1-1, the full variable domain reads GAGVSQSPSNKVTEKGKDVELRCDPISGHTALYWYRQSLGQGLEFLIYFQGNSAPDKSGLPSDRFSAERTGGSVSTLTIQRTQQEDSAVYLCASSSQSNTEAFFGQGTRLTVV.

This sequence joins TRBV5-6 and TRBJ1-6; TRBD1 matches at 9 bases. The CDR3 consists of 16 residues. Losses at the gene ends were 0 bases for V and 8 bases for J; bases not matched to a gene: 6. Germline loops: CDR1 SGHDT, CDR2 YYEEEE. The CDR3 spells CASSLGTGARDSPLHF. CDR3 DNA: TGTGCCAGCAGCTTGGGGACAGGGGCGAGGGATTCACCCCTCCACTTT.

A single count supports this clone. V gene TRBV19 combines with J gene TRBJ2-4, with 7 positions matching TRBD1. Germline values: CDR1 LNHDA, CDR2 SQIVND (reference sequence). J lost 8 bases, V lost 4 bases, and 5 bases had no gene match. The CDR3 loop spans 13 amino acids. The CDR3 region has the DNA TGTGCCAGTAGTAACAGGGGCAGGGACATTCAGTACTTC. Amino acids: CASSNRGRDIQYF.

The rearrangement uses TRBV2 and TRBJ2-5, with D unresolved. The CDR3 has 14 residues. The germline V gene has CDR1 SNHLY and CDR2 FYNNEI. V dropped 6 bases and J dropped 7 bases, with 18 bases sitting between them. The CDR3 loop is CASRSDPGLPTQYF. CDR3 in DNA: TGTGCCAGCAGGAGTGATCCCGGTCTCCCGACCCAGTACTTC.

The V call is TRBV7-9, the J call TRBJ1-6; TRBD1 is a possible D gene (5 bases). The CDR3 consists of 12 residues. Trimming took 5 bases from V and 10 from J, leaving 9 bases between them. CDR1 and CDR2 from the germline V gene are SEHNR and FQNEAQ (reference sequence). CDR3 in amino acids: CASSRGESPLHF. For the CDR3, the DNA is TGTGCCAGCAGCCGGGGGGAGTCACCCCTCCACTTT.

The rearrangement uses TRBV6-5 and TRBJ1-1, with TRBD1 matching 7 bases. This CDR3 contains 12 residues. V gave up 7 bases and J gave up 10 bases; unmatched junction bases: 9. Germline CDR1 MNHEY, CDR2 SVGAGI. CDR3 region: CASTDRAAVAFF. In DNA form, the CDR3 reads TGTGCCAGCACCGACAGGGCCGCTGTAGCTTTCTTT.